The sequence of this T cell receptor (beta chain) was determined in a study of regulatory T cells in long-lasting Graves disease. Points on this clonotype: The antigen remains unidentified.

General study points: Small numbers of samples may have cut accuracy.

The time point denotes: newly diagnosed GD, antithyroid drugs for less than 3 months. Construction of the TCR library relied on RNA isolated from PBMCs. Construction of the TCR beta libraries employed iRepertoire HTBI primers in conjunction with Arm-PCR of CDR3 regions. TCRdb re-analysed the multiplex PCR reads in MiXCR, keeping a single row per CDR3 protein. The sample contains 500,000 or so distinct CDR3 sequences, roughly a sixth of which appear only once. The CDR3 sequence is 14 residues long. V lost 3 bases, J lost 1 base, and 6 bases lay in between. Germline V gene data show CDR1 as KGHDR and CDR2 as SFDVKD. These data were likewise used in another study, on T cells in Graves' hyperthyroidism and ophthalmopathy.

The J gene is TRBJ2-1, the V gene TRBV24-1; no clear D gene. This clonotype originated in a woman aged 35-65 years with Graves disease. The material sequenced was peripheral blood mononuclear cells (PBMCs), taken at new diagnosis, from a patient treated with antithyroid drugs. The chain's CDR3 is CATSDEMSYNEQFF. The DNA for the CDR3 is TGTGCCACCAGTGATGAGATGTCCTACAATGAGCAGTTCTTC.